A single sample gave rise to the 25 T cell receptor beta chains below, sequenced in a study of cytomegalovirus exposure and HLA in healthy donors. The PCR employed 60 Vbeta primers together with 13 Jbeta primers. Clones were sequenced by immunoSEQ multiplex PCR, and TCRdb holds only the in-frame ones, with some missing. The sample includes hundreds of thousands of clones, roughly 70% of them seen just once. The sample was PBMCs. These TCRs come from a woman aged 25-40 years in good health and CMV-seronegative.

This chain uses TRBV14 with TRBJ2-1, with 7 bases aligning to TRBD1. V shed 0 bases, J shed 1 base, and the junction held 3 bases outside the gene matches. CDR1 SGHDN and CDR2 FVKESK come from the germline V gene. The CDR3 is made up of 16 amino acids. CDR3 DNA sequence: TGTGCCAGCAGCCAAGAGTGGGACAGTTCCTACAATGAGCAGTTCTTC. Its protein product is CASSQEWDSSYNEQFF.

The V call is TRBV18, the J call TRBJ1-5; no reliable D call. This CDR3 has 15 residues. Per germline, CDR1 KGHSH and CDR2 LQKENI. Trimming took off 5 bases at V and 4 bases at J, with 15 bases between the two ends. The CDR3 nucleotides are TGTGCCAGCTCAATTGACACGGGGAAGAATCAGCCCCAGCATTTT. Its protein product is CASSIDTGKNQPQHF. The full variable domain, in which reference TRBV18 and TRBJ1-5 provide the parts outside the CDR3, is NAGVMQNPRHLVRRRGQEARLRCSPMKGHSHVYWYRQLPEEGLKFMVYLQKENIIDESGMPKERFSAEFPKEGPSILRIQQVVRGDSAAYFCASSIDTGKNQPQHFGDGTRLSIL.

The gene calls are TRBV27 and TRBJ1-3; no reliable D call. The ends were cut back, 7 bases at V and 2 bases at J, with 6 bases in the middle. The CDR3 loop spans 12 amino acids. The germline gives CDR1 MNHEY, CDR2 SMNVEV (reference sequence). The CDR3 DNA reads TGTGCCAGCAATAATGCTGGAAACACCATATATTTT. Translated: CASNNAGNTIYF.

The chain recombines TRBV25-1 with TRBJ2-4; no definite D call. CDR1 and CDR2 (germline): MGHDK, SYGVNS. Trimming removed 1 base at V and 3 bases at J, with 7 bases between. The CDR3 is 14 amino acids. The CDR3 protein is CASSEFGIKNIQYF. DNA of the CDR3: TGTGCCAGCAGTGAATTTGGCATCAAAAACATTCAGTACTTC.

The J gene is TRBJ2-5, the V gene TRBV5-1; 7 bases line up with TRBD1. Germline lookup yields CDR1 SGHRS and CDR2 YFSETQ. The CDR3 is 14 amino acids. V dropped 3 bases and J dropped 5; count of bases not matched to a gene: 7. The CDR3 sequence is CASSSLTGDETQYF. The CDR3 DNA reads as TGCGCCAGCAGCTCGCTAACAGGGGATGAGACCCAGTACTTC.

Only a few counts were recorded for this clone. Other DNA sequences from this sample encode an identical CDR3 as well. The chain has TRBV7-3 and TRBJ2-5; D is unresolved. The V and J ends lost 0 bases and 4 bases respectively, with 6 bases between them. The CDR3 loop spans 13 amino acids. Germline V gives CDR1 SGHTA, CDR2 FQGTGA. CDR3 in amino acids: CASSLTRRETQYF. CDR3 sequence (DNA): TGTGCCAGCAGCTTAACGCGGCGAGAGACCCAGTACTTC.

The chain couples TRBV19 to TRBJ2-2, with TRBD2 matching 9 bases. CDR3 size: 15 residues. The junction had 8 bases not matched to a gene; V was cut back by 6 bases and J by 6 bases. Germline-derived CDR1 and CDR2 are LNHDA and SQIVND (reference sequence). The DNA for the CDR3 is TGTGCCAGTAGATTTAGCGGGAGAGGTTCCGGGGAGCTGTTTTTT. Protein product: CASRFSGRGSGELFF.

The table lists this clone with a count of one. The V gene is TRBV6-1, the J gene TRBJ2-7; 8 bases map to TRBD2. This CDR3 contains 13 residues. Trimming at V came to 2 bases and at J to 5 bases, leaving 2 bases not matched to a gene. In germline, CDR1 is MNHNS, CDR2 SASEGT. The CDR3: CASSERGGHEQYF. The DNA of the CDR3 is TGTGCCAGCAGTGAACGGGGGGGCCACGAGCAGTACTTC.

The chain employs TRBV15 and TRBJ2-1; TRBD1 might be the D (6 bases). Trimming left V 0 bases short and J 6 bases short, with 18 bases between. The CDR3 has 17 residues. Germline CDR1 LNHNV, CDR2 YYDKDF (reference sequence). The CDR3 region has the DNA TGTGCCACCAGCAGAGACGTCATCAGGGGCGTCGGCAATGAGCAGTTCTTC. It translates to CATSRDVIRGVGNEQFF.

V and J are TRBV7-9 and TRBJ1-2, with D hard to call. Trimming left V 5 bases short and J 6 bases short, with 19 bases between. The CDR3 sequence is 15 residues long. Germline V lookup: CDR1 SEHNR, CDR2 FQNEAQ (reference sequence). The CDR3 coding sequence is TGTGCCAGCAGCCCCATCACGAGTGTATTCGATGGCTACACCTTC. Protein product: CASSPITSVFDGYTF.

The chain joins TRBV7-9 to TRBJ1-4, with 7 nucleotides matching TRBD1. V lost 3 bases to trimming and J lost 3 bases; unmatched junction nucleotides: 1. The length of the CDR3 is 14 residues. The V gene's germline CDR1 is SEHNR and CDR2 FQNEAQ (reference sequence). CDR3 DNA: TGTGCCAGCAGCTTCGGACAGGCTAATGAAAAACTGTTTTTT. It yields the protein CASSFGQANEKLFF.

The chain has TRBV11-2 and TRBJ1-4, with D maybe TRBD1 (5 bases). This CDR3 is built from 14 residues. Germline assignment: CDR1 SGHAT and CDR2 FQNNGV. V was shortened by 5 bases and J by 4 bases, with 11 bases between the two germline ends. Here the CDR3 reads CASSQTALNEKLFF. CDR3 DNA sequence: TGTGCCAGCAGCCAGACAGCCCTTAATGAAAAACTGTTTTTT.

The J gene is TRBJ1-5, the V gene TRBV6-6, with TRBD1 identical over 10 bases. The CDR3 has 15 residues. The V gene end was trimmed by 6 bases and the J gene end by 6 bases; junction bases not matched to a gene: 8. Germline-derived CDR1 and CDR2 are MNHNY and SVGAGI (reference sequence). CDR3 DNA: TGTGCCAGCAGCTATAGACAGGGGGCGGGTCAGCCCCAGCATTTT. It specifies CASSYRQGAGQPQHF.

This rearrangement joins TRBV5-1 to TRBJ2-3, with 12 positions matching TRBD2. The CDR3 extends over 17 amino acids. V lost 2 bases and J lost 2; bases outside the gene matches: 6. CDR1 and CDR2 from the germline V gene are SGHRS and YFSETQ. The DNA for the CDR3 is TGCGCCAGCAGCTTCCTGGGACTAGCGGGTACCACAGATACGCAGTATTTT. Its protein is CASSFLGLAGTTDTQYF.

The chain uses TRBV12-5 and TRBJ1-1; perhaps TRBD1 as D (6 bases). The ends were cut back, 4 bases at V and 11 bases at J, with 14 bases in the middle. In germline, CDR1 is LGHNT, CDR2 FRNRAP. The CDR3 is 12 residues long. CDR3 coding DNA: TGTGCTAGTGGTTCCCCGACAGGCTATGCTTTCTTT. As protein: CASGSPTGYAFF.

This chain links TRBV6-5 with TRBJ1-1, with TRBD1 as a possible D gene (6 bases). Germline V gene sequence: CDR1 MNHEY, CDR2 SVGAGI. The CDR3 totals 14 residues. V was trimmed by 8 bases and J by 0 bases, leaving 13 bases between them. CDR3 residues: CASREDSLNTEAFF. The CDR3 coding sequence is TGTGCCAGCCGAGAGGACAGTTTGAACACTGAAGCTTTCTTT.

V gene TRBV6-6 combines with J gene TRBJ2-3, with D tentatively TRBD1 (5 bases). Germline values: CDR1 MNHNY, CDR2 SVGAGI (reference sequence). The length of the CDR3 is 14 residues. V shed 7 bases and J shed 4 bases, with 15 bases lying between them. The CDR3 DNA sequence: TGTGCCAGCATCCAGGGCCGGGCACCAGATACGCAGTATTTT. Protein product: CASIQGRAPDTQYF.

The chain recombines TRBV4-1 with TRBJ1-4, with D hard to call. Germline CDR1 and CDR2: MGHRA and YSYEKL. CDR3 size: 16 residues. V lost 3 bases and J 0 bases, leaving 11 bases between the germline ends. CDR3 region: CASSHIQLATNEKLFF. The CDR3 DNA follows: TGCGCCAGCAGCCACATACAGCTTGCAACTAATGAAAAACTGTTTTTT.

This chain uses TRBV27 with TRBJ2-1, with 8 bases matching TRBD2. There are 15 residues in the CDR3. Trimming at V came to 2 bases and at J to 2 bases, leaving 2 bases not matched to a gene. The germline V gene encodes CDR1 MNHEY and CDR2 SMNVEV (reference sequence). The CDR3 loop reads CASSLGGRPYNEQFF. CDR3 nucleotide sequence: TGTGCCAGCAGTTTAGGCGGGAGGCCCTACAATGAGCAGTTCTTC.

The rearrangement uses TRBV15 and TRBJ1-4; TRBD1 is a possible D gene (6 bases). CDR1 and CDR2 (germline): LNHNV, YYDKDF (reference sequence). V shed 5 bases and J shed 0 bases, with 13 bases lying between them. CDR3 length: 16 amino acids. The DNA of the CDR3 is TGTGCCACCAGCCTAGGACAGCTAGCAACTAATGAAAAACTGTTTTTT. This codes for CATSLGQLATNEKLFF.

This clone turned up a few times. At one boundary the junction diverges from the germline segment, which might be a read error. The chain joins TRBV30 to TRBJ1-2; the match to TRBD1 covers 8 bases. There are 13 residues in the CDR3. Germline V gene sequence: CDR1 GTSNPN, CDR2 SVGIG (reference sequence). The CDR3 nucleotides are TGTGACTGGCAACGGGACAGGCCCTATGGCTACACCTTC. It codes for CDWQRDRPYGYTF.

The J gene is TRBJ2-7, the V gene TRBV4-1; D may be TRBD2 (6 bases). Between the trimmed V and J ends, which lost 3 bases and 3 bases, there was a span of 18 bases. There are 16 residues in the CDR3. Germline V lookup: CDR1 MGHRA, CDR2 YSYEKL. The CDR3 loop is CASSQSRRAGIYEQYF. The CDR3 DNA sequence: TGCGCCAGCAGCCAGTCTAGAAGGGCGGGAATCTACGAGCAGTACTTC.

The chain joins TRBV27 to TRBJ2-5, with D unclear. This CDR3 spans 13 amino acids. V was pared by 2 bases and J by 3 bases, with 7 bases between. Germline CDR1 reads MNHEY; CDR2 reads SMNVEV (reference sequence). The CDR3 is CASSLTAEETQYF. CDR3 DNA sequence: TGTGCCAGCAGTTTAACGGCGGAAGAGACCCAGTACTTC.

V gene TRBV6-5 combines with J gene TRBJ2-7, with D perhaps TRBD1 (5 bases). The CDR3 is made up of 12 amino acids. The germline V gene has CDR1 MNHEY and CDR2 SVGAGI. Deletions cut 5 bases from V and 3 bases from J, with 8 bases between. CDR3 in amino acids: CASSKDSYEQYF. CDR3 coding DNA: TGTGCCAGCAGTAAAGACAGCTACGAGCAGTACTTC.

The chain joins TRBV9 to TRBJ1-2; 7 bases are a match to TRBD1. The CDR3 sequence is 13 residues long. V was clipped by 2 bases and J by 6 bases; unmatched bases: 4. In germline, CDR1 is SGDLS, CDR2 YYNGEE. CDR3 in DNA: TGTGCCAGCAGCGTCGACAGGGCGGATGGCTACACCTTC. This encodes CASSVDRADGYTF.